The 10 T cell receptor beta chains in this list originate from one sample, sequenced in a study of cytomegalovirus exposure and HLA in healthy donors (dated 2017 in TCRdb). Libraries were prepared through the immunoSEQ multiplex PCR assay. A mixture of 60 forward primers for TCR Vbeta segments and 13 reverse primers for TCR Jbeta segments was used in the multiplex PCR. TCRdb holds this immuneACCESS table with in-frame rearrangements only. Some clones are missing; in checked studies, unresolved V genes explain under half, and the rest has no known cause. Within this sample are around 130,000 clones, with roughly 70% of them counted one time only. Of the sample, approximately 7% falls within the top ten clones. What was sequenced was PBMCs. The receptor source for this set is a middle-aged man in good health and CMV-seropositive.

The chain joins TRBV5-1 to TRBJ1-6, with D perhaps TRBD1 (5 bases). The CDR3 consists of 16 residues. V shed 4 bases and J shed 2 bases, with 13 bases lying between them. CDR1 SGHRS and CDR2 YFSETQ come from the germline V gene. CDR3 residues: CASSPGGAPYNSPLHF. CDR3 sequence (DNA): TGCGCCAGCAGCCCTGGTGGGGCCCCCTATAATTCACCCCTCCACTTT.

V gene TRBV27 combines with J gene TRBJ2-7; the match to TRBD2 covers 13 bases. The ends lost 2 bases at V and 4 bases at J; junction bases unmatched: 8. This CDR3 has 17 residues. Germline V CDR1 and CDR2: MNHEY, SMNVEV (reference sequence). DNA for the CDR3: TGTGCCAGCAGTTTAAGGTTCTGGACTAGCGGGAGTTACGAGCAGTACTTC. This sequence encodes CASSLRFWTSGSYEQYF.

The rearrangement links TRBV28 to TRBJ1-1, with no clear D. Trimming removed 8 bases at V and 0 bases at J, with 10 bases between. The CDR3 extends over 13 amino acids. Per germline, CDR1 MDHEN and CDR2 SYDVKM. DNA for the CDR3: TGTGCCAGCGGCCTTACAATGAACACTGAAGCTTTCTTT. It yields the protein CASGLTMNTEAFF.

The chain employs TRBV7-9 and TRBJ2-2; D is possibly TRBD1 (6 bases). This CDR3 comprises 16 residues. The germline V gene has CDR1 SEHNR and CDR2 FQNEAQ (reference sequence). V lost 5 bases to trimming and J lost 1 base, with 14 bases between them. CDR3 nucleotides: TGTGCCAGCAGCCCTAGGGGGACGGGGAACACCGGGGAGCTGTTTTTT. It yields the protein CASSPRGTGNTGELFF.

This clone was observed once. This chain uses TRBV28 with TRBJ2-3; 9 bases fit TRBD2. Germline V lookup: CDR1 MDHEN, CDR2 SYDVKM. V lost 5 bases and J lost 7; bases outside the gene matches: 16. The CDR3 contains 17 residues. Written as DNA, the CDR3 is TGTGCCAGCAGTCTTTACCGACTAGCGGCCTCCGGTAATACGCAGTATTTT. Translated: CASSLYRLAASGNTQYF.

The rearrangement uses TRBV9 and TRBJ2-1; D is undetermined. The ends were cut back, 4 bases at V and 6 bases at J, with 14 bases in the middle. CDR1 SGDLS and CDR2 YYNGEE come from the germline V gene. The CDR3 spans 14 residues. The CDR3 DNA sequence: TGTGCCAGCAGCCCAGAAGTAGCTTCCAATGAGCAGTTCTTC. Its protein is CASSPEVASNEQFF.

This clone has just one count. The V and J genes are TRBV2 and TRBJ2-1; tentatively, D is TRBD1 (6 bases). The V end lost 2 bases, the J end lost 8 bases, and 10 bases lay between the germline ends. CDR1 SNHLY and CDR2 FYNNEI come from the germline V gene. This CDR3 is built from 13 residues. Written as DNA, the CDR3 is TGTGCCAGCAGTGAAAACAGGGCCTATGAGCAGTTCTTC. Translated, it gives CASSENRAYEQFF.

This chain joins TRBV5-6 and TRBJ1-1; D remains unclear. Trimming took 0 bases from V and 4 from J, leaving 10 bases between them. The CDR3 has 14 residues. Germline V lookup: CDR1 SGHDT, CDR2 YYEEEE. As DNA, the CDR3 is TGTGCCAGCAGCTTGGAGGCGGATTTCACTGAAGCTTTCTTT. Encoded protein: CASSLEADFTEAFF.

This chain connects TRBV9 to TRBJ2-3, with 9 nucleotides matching TRBD1. J gave up 2 bases and V 4 bases, and 5 bases lay outside the gene matches. The CDR3 runs to 15 residues. CDR1 and CDR2 (germline): SGDLS, YYNGEE. CDR3 protein: CASSTGDRVTDTQYF. The CDR3 DNA follows: TGTGCCAGCAGCACCGGGGACAGGGTCACAGATACGCAGTATTTT.

This chain joins TRBV7-2 and TRBJ2-3, with TRBD1 matching 9 bases. The germline V gene encodes CDR1 SGHTA and CDR2 FQGNSA. Trimming removed 3 bases from V and 5 bases from J; junction bases left unmatched: 3. This CDR3 has 14 amino acids. CDR3 sequence reads: CASSFTGGVDTQYF. The CDR3 DNA follows: TGTGCCAGCAGCTTTACAGGGGGCGTAGATACGCAGTATTTT.